What follows describes a single TCR beta chain. Its target is unknown. Measured with immunoSEQ multiplex PCR; TCRdb has only the in-frame clones, and not every one. The table records around 100,000 clones, 84% of them present only once. These data come from a study of radiation and T cells in renal cell carcinoma. Noted time point: blood 4 weeks post-SBRT, at nephrectomy. As to treatment: 15 Gy SBRT to primary tumor, nephrectomy 4 weeks later. Nephrectomy followed 15 Gy stereotactic body radiation by 4 weeks. This renal cell carcinoma was of the clear cell type. Study conclusions and caveats: Top tumor clonotypes rose in blood 2 weeks post-radiation, then contracted.

Trimming stripped 7 bases from V and 7 bases from J, with 9 bases between. The CDR3 contains 10 residues. Germline loops: CDR1 DFQATT, CDR2 SNEGSKA (reference sequence). J is TRBJ2-3 and V is TRBV20-1; unclear D gene. Sequences were derived from blood, sampled from a patient whose treatment included radiotherapy and nephrectomy. The receptor was derived from a man in his 60s with renal cell carcinoma. CDR3 region: CSGLDHTQYF. CDR3 DNA sequence: TGCAGTGGTCTGGACCATACGCAGTATTTT.